These 11 T cell receptor beta chains came from one sample sequenced in a study of shared clonotypes between healthy human individuals. Only in-frame clones appear in the TCRdb table, and some are missing; sequencing was by immunoSEQ multiplex PCR. The sample holds roughly 700,000 clones, around 91% seen once. Source material: memory CD8+ T cells from PBMCs. Subset denoted: CD45RO+ cells pooled with CCR7-negative TemRA cells. These receptors were obtained from a man in his late teens or twenties in good health. Some clones in this sample may be carry-over from other donors' samples.

The chain links TRBV28 to TRBJ2-1; D ambiguous. The CDR3 has 13 residues. The V gene's germline CDR1 is MDHEN and CDR2 SYDVKM. V dropped 4 bases and J dropped 6 bases, with 10 bases sitting between them. The CDR3 region is CASSSAGFNEQFF. DNA of the CDR3: TGTGCCAGCAGTTCGGCTGGGTTCAATGAGCAGTTCTTC.

This chain connects TRBV7-6 to TRBJ2-5; tentatively, D is TRBD1 (6 bases). The assigned J gene may be wrong: the sequence end matches TRBJ2-7 better. Germline V gene data show CDR1 as SGHVS and CDR2 as FNYEAQ. CDR3 length equals 13 residues. The CDR3 sequence is CASSPETGYEQYF. In nucleotides, the CDR3 is TGTGCCAGCAGCCCCGAGACAGGCTACGAGCAGTACTTC.

This chain links TRBV7-9 with TRBJ2-2; TRBD1 aligns across 7 bases. Germline CDR1 reads SEHNR; CDR2 reads FQNEAQ (reference sequence). The CDR3 runs to 16 residues. V gave up 3 bases and J gave up 2 bases; unmatched junction bases: 6. The CDR3 DNA follows: TGTGCCAGCAGCTTTCAAGGGACAGTAAACACCGGGGAGCTGTTTTTT. Its translation is CASSFQGTVNTGELFF.

To note about this clone: The sample has other DNA sequences that encode this CDR3 too. The chain links TRBV27 to TRBJ2-7, with D possibly being TRBD1 (5 bases). The germline V gene has CDR1 MNHEY and CDR2 SMNVEV (reference sequence). V was cut by 4 bases and J by 0 bases, with 10 bases left in between. This CDR3 is built from 14 residues. For the CDR3, the DNA is TGTGCCAGCAGTTGGCAGGGTAGCTCCTACGAGCAGTACTTC. This encodes CASSWQGSSYEQYF.

V is TRBV28 and J is TRBJ2-5; D is perhaps TRBD2 (5 bases). The ends were cut back, 3 bases at V and 1 base at J, with 27 bases in the middle. Germline V gives CDR1 MDHEN, CDR2 SYDVKM. The CDR3 contains 20 residues. This CDR3 reads CASSFFSNPPPTGFQETQYF. The CDR3 DNA follows: TGTGCCAGCAGTTTCTTCTCAAACCCCCCTCCAACGGGGTTCCAAGAGACCCAGTACTTC.

As regards this clone: Within the sample, other DNA sequences also encode this same CDR3. V gene TRBV28 combines with J gene TRBJ2-1; D remains unclear. The CDR3 totals 11 residues. From germline, CDR1 is MDHEN and CDR2 SYDVKM. Trimming removed 6 bases from V and 2 bases from J, with 2 bases in between. The CDR3 is CASSPYNEQFF. CDR3 DNA: TGTGCCAGCAGCCCCTACAATGAGCAGTTCTTC.

The chain recombines TRBV28 with TRBJ1-5; no firm D call. The CDR3 is made up of 17 amino acids. Trimming shortened V by 4 bases and J by 2 bases, and 18 bases separated the two germline ends. Germline values: CDR1 MDHEN, CDR2 SYDVKM. CDR3 coding DNA: TGTGCCAGCAGTTCCAGAGGACGCAGCAAGGGCAATCAGCCCCAGCATTTT. Its protein is CASSSRGRSKGNQPQHF.

This clone was detected a few times. V gene TRBV7-6 combines with J gene TRBJ1-4; D gene ambiguous. The CDR3 sequence is 12 residues long. The germline CDR1 and CDR2 sequences are SGHVS and FNYEAQ. Trimming left V 4 bases short and J 5 bases short, with 5 bases between. The CDR3 loop is CASSSVNEKLFF. The CDR3 DNA reads as TGTGCCAGCAGCTCTGTGAATGAAAAACTGTTTTTT.

The genes are TRBV28 and TRBJ2-7, with D possibly TRBD2 on 6 matching bases. Trimming removed 4 bases at V and 5 bases at J, with 18 bases between. This CDR3 spans 15 amino acids. CDR1 MDHEN and CDR2 SYDVKM come from the germline V gene. DNA of the CDR3: TGTGCCAGCAGTTGGGTCGGGGGAGCCGGGGACGAGCAGTACTTC. This translates into CASSWVGGAGDEQYF.

The chain joins TRBV27 to TRBJ1-4; no definite D call. The CDR3 is 16 amino acids. The V and J ends lost 4 bases and 5 bases respectively, with 17 bases between them. Looked up from germline, CDR1 is MNHEY and CDR2 is SMNVEV (reference sequence). The CDR3 reads CASSSPGKAVNEKLFF. The CDR3 DNA is TGTGCCAGCAGTTCCCCGGGGAAAGCGGTAAATGAAAAACTGTTTTTT.

V usage is TRBV15 and J usage is TRBJ2-2; 9 bases are a match to TRBD1. Germline V gene sequence: CDR1 LNHNV, CDR2 YYDKDF (reference sequence). The CDR3 spans 16 residues. The V segment lost 6 bases and the J segment 8 bases; nucleotides outside the gene matches: 13. The CDR3 is CATREPDRGILGELFF. The CDR3 DNA follows: TGTGCCACCAGGGAGCCGGACAGGGGAATTCTTGGGGAGCTGTTTTTT.